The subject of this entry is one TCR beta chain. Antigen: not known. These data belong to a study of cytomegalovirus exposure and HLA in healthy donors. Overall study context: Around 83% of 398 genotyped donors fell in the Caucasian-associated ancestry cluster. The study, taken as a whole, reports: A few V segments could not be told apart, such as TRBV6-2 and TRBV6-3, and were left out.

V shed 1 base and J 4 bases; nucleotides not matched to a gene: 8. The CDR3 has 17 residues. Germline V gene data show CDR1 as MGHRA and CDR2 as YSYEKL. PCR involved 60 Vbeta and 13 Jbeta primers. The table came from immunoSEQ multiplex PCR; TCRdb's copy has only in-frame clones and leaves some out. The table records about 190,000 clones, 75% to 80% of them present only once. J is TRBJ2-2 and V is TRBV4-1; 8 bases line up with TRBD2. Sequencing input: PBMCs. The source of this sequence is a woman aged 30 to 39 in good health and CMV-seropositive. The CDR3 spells CASSQVPRGGLTGELFF. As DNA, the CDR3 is TGCGCCAGCAGCCAAGTTCCCCGGGGGGGCCTCACCGGGGAGCTGTTTTTT.